This T cell receptor beta chain was found in a study of blood T cells in healthy people across ages (dated by TCRdb to 2015 to 2017). Study-wide context: In model experiments, roughly one uniquely barcoded TCR beta cDNA molecule per two T cells was captured by template switching. To track age-related changes in TCR beta repertoire diversity, the study relied on deep sequencing normalized with unique cDNA molecular identifiers. Two additional independent replicas of 1 million unique cDNA reads from the same blood draw were analyzed for two donors (one aged 18 to 30 and one aged 80 or older). Donors were grouped into four age groups: young (average 16 years), middle-aged (about 38), aged (roughly 67) and long-lived (less than 85). The investigation overall reported the following: Estimates of total diversity based on one million sequenced T cells were regarded as lower bounds and as underestimates. A strong correlation was found between observed TCR beta diversity and the percentage of naive T cells measured by flow cytometry. Because donor CMV infection status was unknown, age-related changes in expanded clonotypes were potentially confounded. Compared with the aged group, more naive CD4+ T cells, fewer expanded clones and increased TCR diversity were shown by the long-lived group, suggesting age selection. Observed TCR beta diversity per million T cells fell roughly linearly with age, and a significant reduction was already apparent by age around 40. Bulk unsorted PBMC profiling prevented conclusive comparison of naive and antigen-experienced compartments.

This clonotype was picked up a small number of times. It lacks a known antigen. Per-nucleotide qualities are absent, and no much larger clonotype sits a single base away. Systemically healthy Caucasian individuals from Russia, around 38 in total and aged about 6 to 90 years, were included as donors. About 10 milliliters of peripheral blood were drawn from each donor into EDTA-treated Vacutainer tubes. Ficoll-Paque density-gradient centrifugation was used to isolate PBMCs, with at least 6.5 million obtained per sample. Total RNA was extracted from PBMCs with Trizol reagent, with at least 5 micrograms obtained per sample. For every donor, flow cytometry on a PBMC aliquot measured the percentage of naive CD45RAhigh/CD27high T cells. Receptors were amplified or captured by 5' RACE. The instrument given in TCRdb is Illumina HiSeq 2500. The second PCR ran for about 6 to 12 cycles and used a J-beta primer mix along with a sample-barcoded 5' primer. Each TCR beta cDNA molecule received a unique molecular identifier from a template-switch 5' adaptor carrying 12 random nucleotides. At least 2.5 million CDR3-containing paired-end reads were obtained from each sample. The Mint cDNA synthesis kit, primed by a TRBC-specific oligonucleotide, was used to synthesize first-strand cDNA from all RNA. All cDNA was treated with uracil-DNA glycosylase and then went through a first 18-cycle PCR with the universal primers M1SS and BC2_uni_R. In the original analysis: For normalization, 1 million high-quality reads, each with a distinct molecular identifier, were randomly selected from each sample. Instead of being binned into consensus sequences, reads that shared molecular identifiers were thrown out. CDR3 identification, clonotype clustering and error correction used MiTCR with a Q25 quality threshold and the strictest error-elimination algorithm. A nonparametric unseen species model using Euler transformation provided a lower-bound estimate of total TCR beta diversity. Using fastp trimming at Q25 and MiXCR clonotype assembly, TCRdb reanalyzed the public sequencing data and kept in-frame beta chains. CDR3 protein duplicates are merged, each entry listing the most common genes and DNA. The V and J calls reflect TCRdb's pipeline rather than the authors' work. The sample table holds over 700,000 distinct CDR3 sequences, of which 20% to 25% were seen once. The ten largest make up 9.4% of the sample.

The CDR1 and CDR2 encoded by the germline V gene are SGDLS and YYNGEE. The CDR3, from cysteine to phenylalanine, totals 15 residues. Just CDR3 DNA is preserved here, 45 bases in frame from base 1. Trimming takes 4 bases from V and 2 bases from J, and the germline ends sit 15 bases apart. The sample also formed part of further work on T cells of mothers and their children. The second publication reports: Nine systemically healthy Caucasian individuals, comprising three mothers and their six children, were included as donors. cDNA synthesis consumed the entire amount of extracted RNA, loaded at approximately 1.6 ug RNA in each 15 ul reaction. In the second PCR, the M1S primer introduced both the sample barcodes and 2-4 random nucleotides. Over 8.5 million TCR beta CDR3 reads were obtained for each mother, and 2.5 million to 3 million reads were obtained for each child. TCR recombination output is similarly shaped by thymic selection in related and unrelated pairs, with a minor effect exerted by inherited differences. Normalized repertoire overlap was always found to be slightly, but never significantly, higher in related mother-child pairs than in unrelated mother-child pairs. No persistent microchimeric T cell clones were detected, at a sensitivity of approximately 110 clones per million clonotypes. Deep NGS was used in the study to compare the TCR beta repertoires of mothers and children and to look for features that separate related mother-child pairs from unrelated individuals. On average, the children were roughly 11 +/- 4 years old, while the mothers were approximately 40 +/- 4 years old. Libraries were sequenced on Illumina HiSeq 2000 with 100+100 nt paired-end reads after adapter ligation with NEBNext reagents. To avoid cross-contamination, the mother libraries and the child libraries were prepared a month apart and sequenced in separate runs. Between 500,000 and 2,000,000 distinct TCR beta clonotypes were identified per donor. Naive TCR beta clonotypes were estimated from low-frequency clonotypes matched to each donor's FACS-determined naive share, without sorting.

This sequence was found in a boy between 10 and 17 years old in good health. The V gene is TRBV9 and the J gene is TRBJ2-5; the D gene assignment is ambiguous. The specimen was blood. The nucleotides are TGTGCCAGCAGCCCTCTCGGATCCGGGCAAGAGACCCAGTACTTC. Its protein reads: CASSPLGSGQETQYF.